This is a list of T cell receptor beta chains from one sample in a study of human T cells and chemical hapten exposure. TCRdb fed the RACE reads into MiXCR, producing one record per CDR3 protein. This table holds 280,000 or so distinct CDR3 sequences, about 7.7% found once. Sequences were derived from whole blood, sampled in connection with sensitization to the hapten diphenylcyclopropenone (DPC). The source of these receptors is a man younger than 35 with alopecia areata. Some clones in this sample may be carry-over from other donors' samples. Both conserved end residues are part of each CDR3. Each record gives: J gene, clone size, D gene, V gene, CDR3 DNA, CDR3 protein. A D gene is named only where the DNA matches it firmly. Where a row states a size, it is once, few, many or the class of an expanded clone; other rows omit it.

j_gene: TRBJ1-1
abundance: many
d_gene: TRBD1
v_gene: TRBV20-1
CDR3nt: TGCAGTGCTACTCCCGGAGACAGGGCCGGCACTGAAGCTTTCTTT
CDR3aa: CSATPGDRAGTEAFF

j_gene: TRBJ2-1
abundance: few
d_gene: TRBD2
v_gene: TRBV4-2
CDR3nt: TGTGCCAGCAGCCAAGATCCCAGCGGGGGGATTTACAATGAGCAGTTCTTC
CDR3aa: CASSQDPSGGIYNEQFF

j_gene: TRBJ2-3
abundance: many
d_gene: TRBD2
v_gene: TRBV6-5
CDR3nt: TGTGCCAGCAGGCGGGGGGGCCTAACAGATACGCAGTATTTT
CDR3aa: CASRRGGLTDTQYF

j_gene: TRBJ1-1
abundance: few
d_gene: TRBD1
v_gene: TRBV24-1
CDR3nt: TGTGCCACCAGGCCGGGACAGGGGGCGGGAACTGAAGCTTTCTTT
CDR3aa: CATRPGQGAGTEAFF

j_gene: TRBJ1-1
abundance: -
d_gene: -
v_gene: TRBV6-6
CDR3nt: TGTGCCAGCAGTACGACGGTGAACACTGAAGCTTTCTTT
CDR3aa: CASSTTVNTEAFF

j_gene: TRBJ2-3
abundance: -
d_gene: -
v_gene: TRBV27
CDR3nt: TGTGCCAGCAGTTTATCGGCTCCCACAGATACGCAGTATTTT
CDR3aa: CASSLSAPTDTQYF

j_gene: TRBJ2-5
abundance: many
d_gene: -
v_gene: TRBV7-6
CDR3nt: TGTGCCAGCAGCTTAGCGCTTGTACAGCTCCAAGAGACCCAGTACTTC
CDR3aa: CASSLALVQLQETQYF

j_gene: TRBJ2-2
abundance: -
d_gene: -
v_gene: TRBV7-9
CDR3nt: TGTGCCAGCAGCTTGGTCGGCGGAGCTTCGTTCAACACCGGGGAGCTGTTTTTT
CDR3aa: CASSLVGGASFNTGELFF

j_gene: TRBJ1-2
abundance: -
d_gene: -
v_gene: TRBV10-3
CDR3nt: TGTGCCATCAACCGGGGGGCAAACTATGGCTACACCTTC
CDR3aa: CAINRGANYGYTF

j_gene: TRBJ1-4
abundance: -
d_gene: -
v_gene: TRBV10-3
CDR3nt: TGTGCCATCAGTGATAAGGGCGGGAATGAAAAACTGTTTTTT
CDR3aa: CAISDKGGNEKLFF

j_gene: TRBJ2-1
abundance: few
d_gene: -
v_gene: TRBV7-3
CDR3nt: TGTGCCAGCAGCTTATCCCCTAGCGCGGCCTACAATGAGCAGTTCTTC
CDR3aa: CASSLSPSAAYNEQFF

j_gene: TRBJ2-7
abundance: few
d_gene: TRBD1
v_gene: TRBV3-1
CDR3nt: TGTGCCAGCAGCCCTACCCGGGACAGCTCCTACGAGCAGTACTTC
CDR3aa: CASSPTRDSSYEQYF

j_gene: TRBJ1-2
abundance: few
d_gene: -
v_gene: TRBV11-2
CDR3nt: TGTGCCAGCAGCCCCGTGGAGCGGAACTATGGCTACACCTTC
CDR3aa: CASSPVERNYGYTF

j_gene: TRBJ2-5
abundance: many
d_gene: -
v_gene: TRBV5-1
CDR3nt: TGCGCCAGCAGCCCATCACAGGGAGGGAGGGAGACCCAGTACTTC
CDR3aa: CASSPSQGGRETQYF

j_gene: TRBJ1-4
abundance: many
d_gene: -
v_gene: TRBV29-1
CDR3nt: TGCAGCGTTCACCCCCGGGTCCCTGCAACTAATGAAAAACTGTTTTTT
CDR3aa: CSVHPRVPATNEKLFF

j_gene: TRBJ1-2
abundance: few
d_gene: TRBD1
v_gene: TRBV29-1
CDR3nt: TGCAGCGTCCATCACCGGGACAGCCCGAACTATGGCTACACCTTC
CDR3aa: CSVHHRDSPNYGYTF